This TCR beta chain was sequenced during a study of human T cells and chemical hapten exposure (dated by TCRdb to 2020 to 2023). A note on the overall study: For sensitization, 2% DPC in acetone was applied to a roughly 2 cm by roughly 2 cm area of upper inner arm skin. Throughout the approximately 25-week study period, patients were also given weekly therapeutic DPC doses on the scalp. Patch testing was done on the upper back using Finn chambers containing 0.01% DPC, and results were scored after 6 days according to International Contact Dermatitis Research Group standards. The patient cohort, mostly female, included alopecia areata with under or over 50% scalp involvement, alopecia totalis and alopecia universalis. Blood samples were taken from patients before sensitization (week 0) and at 2, 6 and about 24 weeks after DPC sensitization. Libraries were combined into a pool for sequencing, and differences in TCR yield between samples came mainly from small differences in library volumes within the pool. Peripheral blood TCR repertoire changes were tracked in vivo in alopecia patients during primary and secondary sensitization to the hapten diphenylcyclopropenone (DPC). Blood for TCR sequencing was provided by twenty-nine alopecia patients at one to four time points (pre-sensitization, 2, 6 and 24 weeks). What the authors observed across the whole study: Repeated subsampling changed both the strength of the expansion versus patch-test correlation and the threshold at which the correlation became significant. The number of PT1 expanded TCRs positively correlated with patch test score, significant at thresholds 8, 16 and 32 but not 4. DPC sensitization did not change how many TCRs were above 1 in 1000 frequency, and no evidence was found of alterations in global repertoire structure. Because every patient had alopecia, a presumed autoimmune disease, the patients' immune response might differ from that of healthy individuals. Significantly more large CDR3 similarity clusters were formed by expanded TCRs than by pre-sensitization or healthy control sets, consistent with antigen-driven responses.

The method behind the library was RACE. For sequencing, a NextSeq 500 was employed. During library preparation, unique molecular identifiers were attached to individual cDNA molecules so that TCRs could be counted quantitatively and reproducibly. Both TCR alpha and TCR beta chains were sequenced from each blood RNA sample. Per the original workflow: The median number of TCRs per sample was roughly 94,000, ranging from roughly 23,224 to 690,600. V, J and CDR3 annotation of the TCR reads was performed with the Decombinator software suite. For PS versus PT1 abundance plots, all samples were subsampled to the same number of TCRs (28,000). Expanded TCRs were defined as absent before sensitization and observed at least eight times at the 2-week time point. TCRdb ran its own pipeline on the public reads, namely fastp trimming at Q25 and MiXCR clone calling, and kept in-frame beta chains. A single entry per CDR3 protein holds the most common genes and DNA from its merged rows. Here the V and J calls rest on TCRdb's processing, not on the authors' analysis. The sample table holds around 350,000 distinct CDR3 sequences, of which 5.5% were seen once. Around 8.6% of the sample is held by the ten biggest clonotypes.

This specimen's time point label, per the study, means: pre-sensitization, week 0. Sample treatment or condition, as interpreted from the label and publication: therapeutic diphenylcyclopropenone sensitization with weekly scalp DPC. At each patch-test visit, blood was drawn before the patch test was applied. Patients were considered eligible if aged 18 to 70, diagnosed with alopecia and deemed suitable for DPC therapy, and patients were excluded if pregnant. Unfractionated whole blood was collected in Tempus Blood RNA tubes, and total RNA was extracted from that blood. From its cysteine to its phenylalanine, the CDR3 spans 13 amino acids. Just the 39-base CDR3 DNA is kept, in frame starting at base 1. Trimming at the junction amounts to 7 bases on V and 5 bases on J, and the germline ends lie 14 bases apart. CDR1 and CDR2, looked up from the germline V gene, are SQVTM and ANQGSEA. This clonotype was seen more than once but under ten times. Which antigen it targets is not known. Qualities for individual bases were not recorded, and no much larger clone is one base off.

This sequence originates from a woman between 18 and 30 years old with alopecia areata. Some clones in this sample may be carry-over from other donors' samples. This chain joins TRBV29-1 to TRBJ2-2; perhaps TRBD1 is the D gene, with 5 bases matching. The sample in question was whole blood, obtained in connection with sensitization to the hapten diphenylcyclopropenone (DPC). The bases read TGCAGCGCAAATTTCAGGGAAACCGGGGAGCTGTTTTTT. Translated, it reads CSANFRETGELFF.